This T cell receptor (beta chain) was documented in a study of T-cell reconstitution after alpha-beta-depleted transplantation in children. A library of TCRbeta sequences, prepared with unique molecular identifiers, was generated. TCRdb used MiXCR to reprocess the PCR reads, holding one entry per CDR3 protein. This table holds 490,000 or so distinct CDR3 sequences, roughly an eighth found once. From germline, CDR1 is SGHRS and CDR2 YFSETQ. V lost 0 bases and J 1 base, leaving 10 bases between the germline ends. This CDR3 comprises 15 residues. The sample holds a few counts of this clonotype. The TCR comes from a human donor who donated a stem cell graft to a child with combined immunodeficiency. The chain combines TRBV5-1 with TRBJ2-5, with D hard to call. Sequences were derived from PBMCs from the stem cell graft donor, sampled from the stem cell graft. In nucleotides, the CDR3 is TGCGCCAGCAGCTTGGGCAATTCGGGCCAAGAGACCCAGTACTTC. Its protein product is CASSLGNSGQETQYF.